Below, 26 T cell receptor beta chains from the same sample are listed, as sequenced in a study of CD8 T cells in Susac syndrome. cDNA came from roughly 0.53 to 1 ug RNA primed by random hexamers. TCRdb recomputed calls from the immunoSEQ multiplex PCR reads with MiXCR, one row per CDR3 protein. Of about 190,000 distinct CDR3 sequences listed, around 95% are singletons. Sequencing input: CD4+ T cells from PBMCs. These receptor sequences come from a human donor with Susac syndrome.

The sample holds one count of this clonotype. This chain links TRBV5-1 with TRBJ2-7; 8 nucleotides align to TRBD1. Per germline, CDR1 SGHRS and CDR2 YFSETQ. The CDR3 sequence is 16 residues long. Losses at the gene ends were 8 bases for V and 6 bases for J; bases not matched to a gene: 19. CDR3 protein: CASSPLASTGDTEQYF. CDR3 coding DNA: TGCGCCAGTAGCCCCTTAGCTTCGACAGGGGATACCGAGCAGTACTTC.

The V gene is TRBV7-8, the J gene TRBJ1-6, with D possibly being TRBD1 (6 bases). The CDR3 extends over 14 amino acids. V gave up 5 bases and J gave up 5 bases, with 10 bases separating them. Germline-derived CDR1 and CDR2 are SGHVS and FQNEAQ. The CDR3 reads CASSIGQNNSPLHF. In DNA, the CDR3 is TGTGCCAGCAGCATCGGACAGAATAATTCACCCCTCCACTTT.

The CDR3 bases are TGCAGTGCTAGGCGGGGTGTGGGCAATCAGCCCCAGCATTTT. This codes for CSARRGVGNQPQHF. The rearrangement joins TRBV20-1 to TRBJ1-5; unclear D gene. V lost 3 bases to trimming and J lost 2 bases, with 11 bases between them. The CDR3 loop spans 14 amino acids. Germline CDR1 and CDR2: DFQATT and SNEGSKA (reference sequence).

The J gene is TRBJ2-5, the V gene TRBV10-2; D may be TRBD2 (6 bases). V gave up 1 base and J gave up 5 bases, with 11 bases separating them. The CDR3 runs 14 residues. CDR1 is WSHSY, CDR2 SAAADI, per germline. The CDR3 bases are TGCGCCAGCAGTGAGTTCGCCAGCGGGGAGACCCAGTACTTC. Encoded protein: CASSEFASGETQYF.

The V gene is TRBV27, the J gene TRBJ2-5, with D possibly being TRBD2 (7 bases). The CDR3 loop spans 19 amino acids. Germline V gene sequence: CDR1 MNHEY, CDR2 SMNVEV (reference sequence). The V gene lost 1 base and the J gene lost 2 bases, with 23 bases spanning the gap. The CDR3 loop is CASSLFGPSGRGQQETQYF. The CDR3 bases are TGTGCCAGCAGTTTATTTGGCCCGTCGGGGCGGGGGCAACAAGAGACCCAGTACTTC.

The genes are TRBV25-1 and TRBJ1-1; unclear D gene. Deletions cut 0 bases from V and 5 bases from J, with 7 bases between. The CDR3 totals 13 residues. Germline CDR1 reads MGHDK; CDR2 reads SYGVNS. The CDR3 sequence is CASSEYGQTEAFF. The CDR3 DNA sequence: TGTGCCAGCAGTGAATATGGGCAGACTGAAGCTTTCTTT.

V gene TRBV15 combines with J gene TRBJ2-2; 9 bases line up with TRBD2. The J segment lost 4 bases and the V segment lost 1 base, leaving 4 bases of the junction unmatched. The CDR3 runs 16 residues. The germline V gene encodes CDR1 LNHNV and CDR2 YYDKDF (reference sequence). CDR3 amino acids: CATSRVGGGATGELFF. DNA for the CDR3: TGTGCCACCAGCAGAGTGGGCGGGGGGGCCACCGGGGAGCTGTTTTTT.

For the CDR3, the DNA is TGTGCCAGCAGTTACTCGGGTCTAACGGGCGAGCAGTACTTC. Translation gives CASSYSGLTGEQYF. This chain uses TRBV6-2 or TRBV6-3 with TRBJ2-7; D unresolved. V lost 0 bases, J lost 6 bases, and 12 bases lay in between. CDR1 and CDR2 from the germline V gene are MNHEY and SVGEGT. The CDR3 totals 14 residues.

The V call is TRBV30, the J call TRBJ2-3; D remains unclear. CDR3 length: 14 amino acids. V was trimmed by 0 bases and J by 1 base, leaving 8 bases between them. CDR1 GTSNPN and CDR2 SVGIG come from the germline V gene (reference sequence). The CDR3 DNA reads as TGTGCCTGGAGTGTAAGGAAGCGCACAGATACGCAGTATTTT. This sequence encodes CAWSVRKRTDTQYF.

The gene calls are TRBV29-1 and TRBJ2-7; D is possibly TRBD1 (6 bases). The CDR3 has 12 amino acids. Germline CDR1 is SQVTM and CDR2 is ANQGSEA. V lost 6 bases, J lost 0 bases, and 9 bases lay in between. This CDR3 reads CSVGDISYEQYF. The DNA for the CDR3 is TGCAGCGTAGGGGACATCTCCTACGAGCAGTACTTC.

The chain has TRBV11-2 and TRBJ1-6, with unresolved D. Germline V CDR1 and CDR2: SGHAT, FQNNGV. This CDR3 has 15 residues. V was pared by 4 bases and J by 9 bases, with 16 bases between. The CDR3 DNA sequence: TGTGCCAGCAGCTCGGGAGTTCGGCGGGGTTCACCCCTCCACTTT. Amino acids: CASSSGVRRGSPLHF.

This clonotype has just one count. The chain links TRBV30 to TRBJ2-5, with no clear D. There are 11 residues in the CDR3. CDR1 GTSNPN and CDR2 SVGIG come from the germline V gene (reference sequence). V gave up 4 bases and J gave up 1 base, with 4 bases separating them. The CDR3 nucleotides read TGTGCCTGGACAGTCCAAGAGACCCAGTACTTC. Translation: CAWTVQETQYF.

The chain uses TRBV20-1 and TRBJ2-5; the D call may be TRBD1 or TRBD2 (5 bases each). V was clipped by 3 bases and J by 5 bases, with 13 bases between them. Germline CDR1 reads DFQATT; CDR2 reads SNEGSKA (reference sequence). CDR3 length: 13 amino acids. CDR3 in amino acids: CSASGAGWETQYF. DNA for the CDR3: TGCAGTGCTAGCGGGGCCGGCTGGGAGACCCAGTACTTC.

The chain couples TRBV3-1 to TRBJ2-1; 8 bases align to TRBD2. CDR1 and CDR2 from the germline V gene are LGHDT and YNNKEL (reference sequence). The CDR3 runs to 14 residues. Unmatched junction bases numbered 8, after V lost 8 bases and J lost 5 bases. CDR3 loop: CASQFAGGNNEQFF. For the CDR3, the DNA is TGTGCCAGCCAGTTTGCGGGGGGCAACAATGAGCAGTTCTTC.

The chain carries TRBV20-1 and TRBJ1-2, with a possible D match to TRBD1 (5 bases). This CDR3 spans 13 amino acids. The germline CDR1 and CDR2 sequences are DFQATT and SNEGSKA (reference sequence). Trimming stripped 0 bases from V and 7 bases from J, with 12 bases between. The CDR3 loop reads CSARDDPGPGYTF. CDR3 nucleotide sequence: TGCAGTGCTAGAGATGATCCAGGGCCTGGCTACACCTTC.

The table lists this clonotype with a few counts. The chain uses TRBV18 and TRBJ2-7; TRBD1 might be the D (5 bases). The V end was cut by 5 bases, the J end by 5 bases, with 7 bases between. The CDR3 is 11 amino acids. In germline, CDR1 is KGHSH, CDR2 LQKENI. CDR3 in amino acids: CASSRGDEQYF. CDR3 in DNA: TGTGCCAGCTCAAGGGGTGACGAGCAGTACTTC.

V gene TRBV11-2 combines with J gene TRBJ1-1; D might be TRBD1 (5 bases). V was trimmed by 5 bases and J by 0 bases, leaving 7 bases between them. The CDR3 extends over 13 amino acids. Germline loops: CDR1 SGHAT, CDR2 FQNNGV. CDR3 region: CASSLTVNTEAFF. The CDR3, as DNA: TGTGCCAGCAGCCTGACAGTGAACACTGAAGCTTTCTTT.

The CDR3 loop reads CAYGQGPSFNTEAFF. CDR3 DNA: TGTGCCTACGGACAGGGACCATCGTTTAACACTGAAGCTTTCTTT. This chain joins TRBV30 and TRBJ1-1; 8 nucleotides line up with TRBD1. Germline V gene sequence: CDR1 GTSNPN, CDR2 SVGIG (reference sequence). J gave up 2 bases and V 7 bases, and 12 bases lay outside the gene matches. This CDR3 region has 15 residues.

This rearrangement joins TRBV20-1 to TRBJ2-5; D remains unclear. The CDR3 spans 12 residues. Trimming took off 3 bases at V and 0 bases at J, with 5 bases between the two ends. Germline V lookup: CDR1 DFQATT, CDR2 SNEGSKA (reference sequence). The CDR3 is CSARTYQETQYF. DNA for the CDR3: TGCAGTGCTAGGACGTACCAAGAGACCCAGTACTTC.

The rearrangement uses TRBV9 and TRBJ1-6; D perhaps matches TRBD1 (5 bases). Germline V gene sequence: CDR1 SGDLS, CDR2 YYNGEE. Between the trimmed V and J ends, which lost 0 bases and 5 bases, there was a span of 12 bases. The CDR3 is made up of 16 amino acids. The CDR3 DNA follows: TGTGCCAGCAGCGTAGCTTTAGGGGCCGATAATTCACCCCTCCACTTT. Translating gives CASSVALGADNSPLHF.

The V gene is TRBV30, the J gene TRBJ2-7; D is unclear. The CDR3 spans 14 residues. Germline loops: CDR1 GTSNPN, CDR2 SVGIG (reference sequence). Between the trimmed V and J ends, which lost 4 bases and 2 bases, there was a span of 15 bases. CDR3 sequence (DNA): TGTGCCTGGACTCACGGCTTACACCCCTACGAGCAGTACTTC. Encoded protein: CAWTHGLHPYEQYF.

CDR3 amino acids: CASSLRDRDEAFF. The CDR3 DNA is TGTGCCAGCAGCCTCCGGGACAGGGATGAAGCTTTCTTT. J is TRBJ1-1 and V is TRBV7-8; 9 bases fit TRBD1. Germline values: CDR1 SGHVS, CDR2 FQNEAQ. CDR3 size: 13 residues. J lost 7 bases, V lost 5 bases, and 5 bases had no gene match.

CDR3 in amino acids: CAWNPGGSGYTF. The CDR3 DNA is TGTGCCTGGAACCCGGGTGGGTCTGGCTACACCTTC. V and J are TRBV30 and TRBJ1-2; D remains unclear. V lost 4 bases and J 7 bases, leaving 13 bases between the germline ends. Germline CDR1 is GTSNPN and CDR2 is SVGIG (reference sequence). CDR3 length: 12 amino acids.

The chain is built from TRBV5-1 and TRBJ2-3; TRBD1 matches at 8 bases. Per the germline V gene, CDR1 is SGHRS and CDR2 is YFSETQ. V trimming: 4 bases; J trimming: 4 bases; junction bases outside the gene matches: 8. The CDR3 has 15 amino acids. CDR3 region: CASSRDRPNPDTQYF. CDR3 sequence (DNA): TGCGCCAGCAGCCGGGACAGGCCCAATCCAGATACGCAGTATTTT.

The rearrangement uses TRBV11-1 and TRBJ2-5; D gene unclear. This CDR3 has 13 amino acids. The germline gives CDR1 SGHAT, CDR2 FQDESV (reference sequence). V was cut by 3 bases and J by 1 base, with 6 bases left in between. CDR3: CASSFGFQETQYF. As DNA, the CDR3 is TGTGCCAGCAGCTTTGGGTTCCAAGAGACCCAGTACTTC.

The V call is TRBV5-1, the J call TRBJ2-5; a weak D match, TRBD1 (8 bases). Trimming removed 4 bases at V and 4 bases at J, with 20 bases between. CDR1 is SGHRS and CDR2 is YFSETQ in the germline V gene. The CDR3 runs 16 residues. CDR3 DNA sequence: TGCGCCAGCAGCCTCAACAGGGGGGGGGCCGGAGAGACCCAGTACTTC. Translation: CASSLNRGGAGETQYF.